The 22 T cell receptor beta chains listed next were all sequenced from one sample in a study of blood T cell repertoires in COVID-19. Using immunoSEQ multiplex PCR, the repertoire was profiled, and TCRdb retains in-frame clones only, with some absent. This table holds some 340,000 clones, about four fifths found once. Sequenced sample: PBMCs or T cells enriched from blood (not recorded which). Source of these receptors: a woman in her forties or fifties who had recovered from COVID-19.

V and J are TRBV7-6 and TRBJ1-1; 7 nucleotides align to TRBD1. Germline-derived CDR1 and CDR2 are SGHVS and FNYEAQ. This CDR3 has 15 residues. V lost 5 bases, J lost 1 base, and 7 bases stayed unmatched. Here the CDR3 DNA reads TGTGCCAGCAGCCGGCCGACAGGGTCGAACACTGAAGCTTTCTTT. Translating gives CASSRPTGSNTEAFF. Combining the CDR3 with reference TRBV7-6 and TRBJ1-1 gives the whole variable domain GAGVSQSPRYKVTKRGQDVALRCDPISGHVSLYWYRQALGQGPEFLTYFNYEAQQDKSGLPNDRFSAERPEGSISTLTIQRTEQRDSAMYRCASSRPTGSNTEAFFGQGTRLTVV.

The gene calls are TRBV6-2 or TRBV6-3 and TRBJ1-2, with D uncertain. Germline V gene data show CDR1 as MNHEY and CDR2 as SVGEGT. V lost 3 bases, J lost 2 bases, and 10 bases lay in between. The CDR3 has 14 residues. The CDR3 DNA sequence: TGTGCCAGCAGTTATTCGGGGATCAACTATGGCTACACCTTC. It encodes CASSYSGINYGYTF.

V gene TRBV6-5 combines with J gene TRBJ2-7, with a possible D match to TRBD1 (6 bases). The CDR3 loop spans 13 amino acids. Germline CDR1 and CDR2: MNHEY and SVGAGI. Trimming took 6 bases from V and 3 from J, leaving 12 bases between them. The CDR3 sequence is CASSQSDSYEQYF. The DNA for the CDR3 is TGTGCCAGCAGCCAATCGGACAGCTACGAGCAGTACTTC.

CDR3 DNA: TGTGCCTGGGGAACAGGCGCGGGGGGAGGCTACACCTTC. Translation: CAWGTGAGGGYTF. The J gene is TRBJ1-2, the V gene TRBV30; tentative D call: TRBD1 (5 bases). Germline CDR1 is GTSNPN and CDR2 is SVGIG (reference sequence). CDR3 size: 13 residues. V lost 5 bases, J lost 8 bases, and 18 bases lay in between.

This clone appeared a single time. The CDR3 reads CAWHPLGFQETQYF. In nucleotides, the CDR3 is TGTGCCTGGCACCCCCTAGGATTCCAAGAGACCCAGTACTTC. This chain joins TRBV30 and TRBJ2-5; D unclear. Between the trimmed V and J ends, which lost 5 bases and 1 base, there was a span of 14 bases. CDR1 is GTSNPN, CDR2 SVGIG, per germline (reference sequence). This CDR3 is 14 amino acids long.

The V call is TRBV2, the J call TRBJ1-1; no definite D call. The V gene's germline CDR1 is SNHLY and CDR2 FYNNEI. The CDR3 has 15 amino acids. V shed 4 bases and J shed 5 bases, with 17 bases lying between them. CDR3 amino acids: CASSVGSAGGTEAFF. The CDR3 DNA follows: TGTGCCAGCAGTGTTGGGTCCGCGGGAGGGACTGAAGCTTTCTTT. Using reference TRBV2 and TRBJ1-1 for the parts outside the CDR3, the full variable domain is EPEVTQTPSHQVTQMGQEVILRCVPISNHLYFYWYRQILGQKVEFLVSFYNNEISEKSEIFDDQFSVERPDGSNFTLKIRSTKLEDSAMYFCASSVGSAGGTEAFFGQGTRLTVV.

This clone came up a few times. The chain employs TRBV18 and TRBJ2-2; the match to TRBD1 covers 11 bases. The ends lost 4 bases at V and 1 base at J; junction bases unmatched: 11. The length of the CDR3 is 19 residues. In germline, CDR1 is KGHSH, CDR2 LQKENI. The CDR3 loop reads CASSRVVGQGAKNTGELFF. The CDR3, as DNA: TGTGCCAGCTCACGCGTTGTCGGACAGGGGGCAAAGAACACCGGGGAGCTGTTTTTT. Complete variable domain (other parts from reference TRBV18 and TRBJ2-2): NAGVMQNPRHLVRRRGQEARLRCSPMKGHSHVYWYRQLPEEGLKFMVYLQKENIIDESGMPKERFSAEFPKEGPSILRIQQVVRGDSAAYFCASSRVVGQGAKNTGELFFGEGSRLTVL.

The CDR3: CASSLTVLSGTEYGYTF. The DNA of the CDR3 is TGCGCCAGCAGCTTGACCGTTTTGAGTGGGACAGAGTATGGCTACACCTTC. J is TRBJ1-2 and V is TRBV5-1, with 7 bases that match TRBD1. This CDR3 has 17 residues. The V gene's germline CDR1 is SGHRS and CDR2 YFSETQ. V lost 1 base to trimming and J lost 5 bases; unmatched junction nucleotides: 14.

This clone was recorded a few times. The chain joins TRBV21-1 to TRBJ1-2; TRBD1 is the table's D call, not checked against the DNA. TRBV21-1 is a documented pseudogene. The CDR3 consists of 17 residues. The CDR3: CASSIGRTGGVRGGYTF. The CDR3 DNA reads TGTGCCAGCAGCATAGGAAGGACAGGGGGAGTCCGGGGTGGCTACACCTTC.

V gene TRBV5-1 combines with J gene TRBJ2-6; D uncertain. V lost 6 bases and J 0 bases, leaving 10 bases between the germline ends. The CDR3 length is 15 residues. CDR1 and CDR2 (germline): SGHRS, YFSETQ. The CDR3 loop is CASMMASSGANVLTF. Written as DNA, the CDR3 is TGCGCCAGCATGATGGCTAGCTCTGGGGCCAACGTCCTGACTTTC.

The rearrangement joins TRBV30 to TRBJ2-3; D is unresolved. The germline V and J ends were trimmed by 5 bases and 4 bases, with 7 bases remaining between them. The CDR3 is 11 residues long. The germline V gene has CDR1 GTSNPN and CDR2 SVGIG (reference sequence). The CDR3 region is CAWEEADTQYF. CDR3 in DNA: TGTGCCTGGGAAGAGGCAGATACGCAGTATTTT.

This clone occurred a few times. V gene TRBV5-1 combines with J gene TRBJ2-2; perhaps TRBD2 as D (5 bases). V lost 3 bases, J lost 3 bases, and 12 bases lay in between. CDR1 is SGHRS and CDR2 is YFSETQ in the germline V gene. The CDR3 has 15 residues. The CDR3 region is CASSYQLDHTGELFF. CDR3 DNA sequence: TGCGCCAGCAGCTATCAACTAGACCACACCGGGGAGCTGTTTTTT. Supplemented by reference TRBV5-1 and TRBJ2-2, the full variable domain reads KAGVTQTPRYLIKTRGQQVTLSCSPISGHRSVSWYQQTPGQGLQFLFEYFSETQRNKGNFPGRFSGRQFSNSRSEMNVSTLELGDSALYLCASSYQLDHTGELFFGEGSRLTVL.

The chain has TRBV7-2 and TRBJ1-2; TRBD1 aligns across 8 bases. The V and J ends lost 4 bases and 1 base, in that order; junction bases with no gene match: 5. Germline V gene data show CDR1 as SGHTA and CDR2 as FQGNSA. The CDR3 totals 15 residues. Here the CDR3 reads CASSSVDRGNYGYTF. The CDR3 DNA sequence: TGTGCCAGCAGCTCCGTTGACAGGGGTAACTATGGCTACACCTTC.

This clone was found once. V and J are TRBV3-1 (or the pseudogene TRBV3-2) and TRBJ2-7; D is unclear. V dropped 1 base and J dropped 6 bases, with 16 bases sitting between them. Germline loops: CDR1 LGHDT, CDR2 YNNKEL (reference sequence). CDR3 length equals 15 residues. This CDR3 is CASSQAPGSVPEQYF. As DNA, the CDR3 is TGTGCCAGCAGCCAAGCTCCCGGGTCGGTTCCCGAGCAGTACTTC.

In DNA, the CDR3 is TGTGCCAGCAGCCAAACCCCACAGGGTTGGGAGAACACTGAAGCTTTCTTT. As protein: CASSQTPQGWENTEAFF. The genes are TRBV16 and TRBJ1-1; D possibly corresponds to TRBD1 (6 bases). CDR1 and CDR2 (germline): KGHSY, FQNENV. This CDR3 region has 17 residues. Trimming took off 2 bases at V and 1 base at J, with 17 bases between the two ends.

This sequence joins TRBV19 and TRBJ2-1, with TRBD2 identical over 7 bases. Germline V gives CDR1 LNHDA, CDR2 SQIVND (reference sequence). Unmatched junction bases numbered 5, after V lost 5 bases and J lost 7 bases. The CDR3 runs to 13 residues. The CDR3 DNA reads as TGTGCCAGTAGTGCGGGAGTCGAAAATGAGCAGTTCTTC. It codes for CASSAGVENEQFF.

The V and J genes are TRBV19 and TRBJ2-1; 11 nucleotides line up with TRBD1. The germline CDR1 and CDR2 sequences are LNHDA and SQIVND (reference sequence). This CDR3 has 18 amino acids. Trimming cost V 3 bases and J 8 bases; bases outside gene matches: 15. CDR3 in DNA: TGTGCCAGTAGTATGTGGGCCCAGGCGGACAGGGGGCGATATGAGCAGTTCTTC. This codes for CASSMWAQADRGRYEQFF.

The sample holds one count of this clone. The chain carries TRBV15 and TRBJ1-6; D remains ambiguous. CDR1 and CDR2 from the germline V gene are LNHNV and YYDKDF (reference sequence). V lost 5 bases, J lost 10 bases, and 18 bases lay in between. The CDR3 consists of 15 residues. For the CDR3, the DNA is TGTGCCACCAGCGGGAGAGGTCCCGGAGCCTCACCCCTCCACTTT. Its protein is CATSGRGPGASPLHF. Drawing the rest from reference TRBV15 and TRBJ1-6, the complete variable domain is DAMVIQNPRYQVTQFGKPVTLSCSQTLNHNVMYWYQQKSSQAPKLLFHYYDKDFNNEADTPDNFQSRRPNTSFCFLDIRSPGLGDTAMYLCATSGRGPGASPLHFGNGTRLTVT.

The chain combines TRBV3-1 (or the pseudogene TRBV3-2) with TRBJ2-5, with D possibly matching TRBD2 (6 bases). Trimming left V 4 bases short and J 6 bases short, with 12 bases between. Germline V lookup: CDR1 LGHDT, CDR2 YNNKEL (reference sequence). The CDR3 consists of 13 residues. CDR3 coding DNA: TGTGCCAGCAGCCGTCTGGGGGGAAAGACCCAGTACTTC. Amino acids: CASSRLGGKTQYF.

The chain carries TRBV7-6 and TRBJ2-5; 14 positions agree with TRBD2. Trimming removed 1 base from V and 3 bases from J; junction bases left unmatched: 7. In germline, CDR1 is SGHVS, CDR2 FNYEAQ. This CDR3 has 18 residues. This CDR3 is CASSLGGTSGRGEETQYF. Here the CDR3 DNA reads TGTGCCAGCAGCTTAGGAGGGACTAGCGGGAGAGGGGAAGAGACCCAGTACTTC.

The chain is built from TRBV15 and TRBJ1-4; the match to TRBD1 covers 9 bases. Per the germline V gene, CDR1 is LNHNV and CDR2 is YYDKDF (reference sequence). Losses at the gene ends were 1 base for V and 4 bases for J; bases not matched to a gene: 4. CDR3 size: 16 residues. CDR3 coding DNA: TGTGCCACCAGCAGAGGCGGACAGGGGATTAATGAAAAACTGTTTTTT. Translation gives CATSRGGQGINEKLFF. The full variable domain, with the rest looked up from reference TRBV15 and TRBJ1-4, is DAMVIQNPRYQVTQFGKPVTLSCSQTLNHNVMYWYQQKSSQAPKLLFHYYDKDFNNEADTPDNFQSRRPNTSFCFLDIRSPGLGDTAMYLCATSRGGQGINEKLFFGSGTQLSVL.

The chain recombines TRBV5-6 with TRBJ1-2, with 12 positions matching TRBD1. Germline-derived CDR1 and CDR2 are SGHDT and YYEEEE. V lost 3 bases to trimming and J lost 4 bases; unmatched junction nucleotides: 10. This CDR3 comprises 17 residues. In nucleotides, the CDR3 is TGTGCCAGCAGCTCCCCGGGACAGGGGGCGCTTAGCTATGGCTACACCTTC. Translating gives CASSSPGQGALSYGYTF.